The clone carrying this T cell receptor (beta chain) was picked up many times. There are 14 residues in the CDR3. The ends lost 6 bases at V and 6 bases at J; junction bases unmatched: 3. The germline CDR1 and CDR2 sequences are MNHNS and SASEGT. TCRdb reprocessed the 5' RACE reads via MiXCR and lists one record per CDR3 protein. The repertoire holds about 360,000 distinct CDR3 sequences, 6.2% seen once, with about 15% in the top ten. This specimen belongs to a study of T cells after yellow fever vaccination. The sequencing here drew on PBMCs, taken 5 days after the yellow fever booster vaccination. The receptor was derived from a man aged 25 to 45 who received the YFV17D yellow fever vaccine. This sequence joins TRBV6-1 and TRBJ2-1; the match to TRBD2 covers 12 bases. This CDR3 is CASRTSGRSNEQFF. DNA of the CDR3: TGTGCCAGCAGGACTAGCGGGAGATCCAATGAGCAGTTCTTC.